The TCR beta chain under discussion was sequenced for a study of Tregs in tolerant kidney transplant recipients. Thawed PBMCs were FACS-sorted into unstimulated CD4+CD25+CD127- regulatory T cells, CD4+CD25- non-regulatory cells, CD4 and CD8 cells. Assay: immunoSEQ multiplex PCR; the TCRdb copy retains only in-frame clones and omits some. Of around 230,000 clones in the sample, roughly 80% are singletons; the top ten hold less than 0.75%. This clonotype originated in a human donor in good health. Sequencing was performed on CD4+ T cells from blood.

CDR3 residues: CASTSYRGRGEAFF. Here the CDR3 DNA reads TGTGCCAGCACCTCTTACAGGGGGCGGGGTGAAGCTTTCTTT. The rearrangement uses TRBV28 and TRBJ1-1; the match to TRBD1 covers 9 bases. Germline lookup yields CDR1 MDHEN and CDR2 SYDVKM. This CDR3 region has 14 residues. The ends lost 7 bases at V and 7 bases at J; junction bases unmatched: 10.